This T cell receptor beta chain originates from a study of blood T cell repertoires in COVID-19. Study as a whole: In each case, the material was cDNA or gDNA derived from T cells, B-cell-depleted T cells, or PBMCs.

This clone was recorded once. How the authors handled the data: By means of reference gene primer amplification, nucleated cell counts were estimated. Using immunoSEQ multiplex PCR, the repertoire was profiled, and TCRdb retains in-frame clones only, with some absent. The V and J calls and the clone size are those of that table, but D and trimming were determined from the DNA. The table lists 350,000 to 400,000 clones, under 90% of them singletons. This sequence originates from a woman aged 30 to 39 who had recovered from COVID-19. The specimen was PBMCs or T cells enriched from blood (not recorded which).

The CDR3 DNA sequence: TGTGCCAGCTCACCGGATTTAGGACAGAGAGAGACTAACTATGGCTACACCTTC. The encoded protein is CASSPDLGQRETNYGYTF. The V gene is TRBV18, the J gene TRBJ1-2; a weak D match, TRBD1 (6 bases). This CDR3 region has 18 residues. Germline loops: CDR1 KGHSH, CDR2 LQKENI. V was pared by 3 bases and J by 0 bases, with 20 bases between.